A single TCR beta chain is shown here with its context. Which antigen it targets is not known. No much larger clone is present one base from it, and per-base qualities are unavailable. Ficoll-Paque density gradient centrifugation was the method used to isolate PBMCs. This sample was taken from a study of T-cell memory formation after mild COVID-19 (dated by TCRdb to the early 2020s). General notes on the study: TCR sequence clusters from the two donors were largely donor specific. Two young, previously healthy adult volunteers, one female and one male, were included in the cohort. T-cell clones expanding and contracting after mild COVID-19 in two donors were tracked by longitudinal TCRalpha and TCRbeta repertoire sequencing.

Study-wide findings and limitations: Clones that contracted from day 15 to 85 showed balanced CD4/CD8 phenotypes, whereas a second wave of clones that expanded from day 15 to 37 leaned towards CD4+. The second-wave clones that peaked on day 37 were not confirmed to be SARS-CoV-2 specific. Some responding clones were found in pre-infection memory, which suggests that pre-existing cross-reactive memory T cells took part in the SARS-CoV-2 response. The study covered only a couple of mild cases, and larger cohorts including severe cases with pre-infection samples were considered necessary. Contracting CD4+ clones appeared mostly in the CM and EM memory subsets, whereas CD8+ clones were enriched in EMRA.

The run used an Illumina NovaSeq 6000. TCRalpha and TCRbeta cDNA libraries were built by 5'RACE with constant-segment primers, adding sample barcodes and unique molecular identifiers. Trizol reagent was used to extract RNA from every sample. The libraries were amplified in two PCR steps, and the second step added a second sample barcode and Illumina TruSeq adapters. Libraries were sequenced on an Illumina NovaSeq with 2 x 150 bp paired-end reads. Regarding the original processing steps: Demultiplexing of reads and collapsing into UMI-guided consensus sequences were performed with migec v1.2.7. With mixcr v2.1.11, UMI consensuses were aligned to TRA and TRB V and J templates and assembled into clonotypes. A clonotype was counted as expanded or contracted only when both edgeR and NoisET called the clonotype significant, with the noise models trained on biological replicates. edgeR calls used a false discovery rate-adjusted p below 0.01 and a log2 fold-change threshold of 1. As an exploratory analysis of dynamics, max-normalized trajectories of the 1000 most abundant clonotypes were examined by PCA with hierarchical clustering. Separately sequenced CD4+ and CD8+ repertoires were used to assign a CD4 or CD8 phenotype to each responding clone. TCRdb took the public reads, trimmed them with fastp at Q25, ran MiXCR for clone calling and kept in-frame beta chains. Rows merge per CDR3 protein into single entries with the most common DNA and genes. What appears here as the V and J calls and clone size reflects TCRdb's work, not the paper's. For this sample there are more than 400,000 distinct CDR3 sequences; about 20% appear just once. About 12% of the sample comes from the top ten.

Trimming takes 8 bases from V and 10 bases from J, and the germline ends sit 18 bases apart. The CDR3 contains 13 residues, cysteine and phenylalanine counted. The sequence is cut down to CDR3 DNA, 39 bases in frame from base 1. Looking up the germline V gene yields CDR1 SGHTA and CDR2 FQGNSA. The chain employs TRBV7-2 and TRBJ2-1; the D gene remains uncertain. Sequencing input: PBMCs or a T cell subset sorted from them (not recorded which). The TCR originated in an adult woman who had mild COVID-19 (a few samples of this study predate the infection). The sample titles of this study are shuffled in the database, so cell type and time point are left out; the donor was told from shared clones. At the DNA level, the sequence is TGTGCCAGCTTTCCCCTTCGACTTGGGGAGCAGTTCTTC. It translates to CASFPLRLGEQFF.